A selection of T cell receptor beta chains follows, all from one sample in a study of cytomegalovirus exposure and HLA in healthy donors. Sequenced by immunoSEQ multiplex PCR; TCRdb stores in-frame clones only, minus some. In the table there are 250,000 to 350,000 clones, 70% to 90% of which are singletons. The sequenced sample was PBMCs. All receptors derive from a man aged 40-55 years in good health and CMV-seropositive. CDR3s include the opening cysteine and the closing phenylalanine or tryptophan.

TRBV28	13	CASSTPGQKGQYF
TRBV4-3	14	CASSPGDRGETQYF
TRBV7-2	16	CASRLPGGTLTYEQYF
TRBV14	13	CASSQGPYGTQYF
TRBV19	13	CASSSRVKTEAFF
TRBV18	13	CASSPLQEDEQFF
TRBV5-4	16	CASSQKASGSFNEQFF
TRBV29-1	13	CSGLSAKVDEQYF
TRBV6-1	17	CASSGRYRGANTGELFF
TRBV5-1	14	CASSSNRGLYGYTF
TRBV28	16	CASSFRDRTSGNTIYF
TRBV5-5	15	CASSLEQSSTDTQYF
TRBV19	14	CASSIGTGAYEQYF
TRBV28	19	CASSFRFLGGDLSNQPQHF
TRBV27	14	CASSGLGAGNTIYF
TRBV11-2	16	CASSLDRPGVSYEQYF
TRBV5-1	13	CASSFEGNTEAFF
TRBV28	12	CASRTGWDLLSF
TRBV6-1	13	CASIGISNQPQHF
TRBV5-4	14	CASRRAAGNTEAFF